The rows below give T cell receptor beta chains drawn from one sample of a study of metastatic and nonmetastatic thyroid tumors. TCRdb called clones again from the PCR reads with MiXCR. The data contain some 31,000 clones, 4% to 5% of them seen just once; the ten biggest clones take up over 20%. Sequencing was done on a sample of blood. All receptors derive from a female donor with papillary thyroid cancer or a benign thyroid nodule (not recorded which). Some clones in this sample may be carry-over from other donors' samples. Each CDR3 is given without its conserved first and last residue. Fields, in order: V gene, J gene, CDR3 protein.

v_call: TRBV20-1
j_call: TRBJ2-6
cdr3_aa: SATDPQGWDSGANVLT

v_call: TRBV30
j_call: TRBJ2-1
cdr3_aa: AWSVGLTPYNEQF

v_call: TRBV6-5
j_call: TRBJ1-6
cdr3_aa: ASSYRADSPLH

v_call: TRBV6-1
j_call: TRBJ2-1
cdr3_aa: ASSEDRSSYNEQF

v_call: TRBV20-1
j_call: TRBJ2-7
cdr3_aa: SARDLGLAGGWASYEQY

v_call: TRBV27
j_call: TRBJ2-1
cdr3_aa: ASSPRDVYNEQF

v_call: TRBV6-1
j_call: TRBJ2-1
cdr3_aa: ASSPSGEHNEQF

v_call: TRBV28
j_call: TRBJ1-1
cdr3_aa: ASSHPGFQNAF

v_call: TRBV7-8
j_call: TRBJ1-3
cdr3_aa: ASIFVAGSRGNTIY

v_call: TRBV9
j_call: TRBJ1-2
cdr3_aa: ASSVGGGNYGYT

v_call: TRBV6-2/TRBV6-3
j_call: TRBJ2-7
cdr3_aa: ASSYPSGSPYEQY

v_call: TRBV6-1
j_call: TRBJ1-2
cdr3_aa: ASTEGNTFTGYT

v_call: TRBV5-1
j_call: TRBJ1-2
cdr3_aa: ASSLDRGQGGYT

v_call: TRBV2
j_call: TRBJ1-5
cdr3_aa: ASGAYSNQPQH

v_call: TRBV10-2
j_call: TRBJ2-1
cdr3_aa: ASRHRRGTYNEQF